These T cell receptor beta chains were read from a single sample in a study of blood T cell repertoires in COVID-19. TCRdb keeps only in-frame clones here, not all; method: immunoSEQ multiplex PCR. The sample lists more than 250,000 clones; approximately 90% were seen once. Sequencing was carried out using PBMCs or T cells enriched from blood (not recorded which). These receptors were taken from a woman aged 25 to 39 who had recovered from COVID-19. Each CDR3 is given with its conserved first and last residue.

>TRBV5-4|TRBJ1-1
CASSPRGTNTEAFF
>TRBV7-6|TRBJ2-2
CASSFTGGVTGELFF
>TRBV5-1|TRBJ2-7
CASSLERGSYEQYF
>TRBV3-1/TRBV3-2|TRBJ2-3
CASSETLAGTWTDTQYF
>TRBV19|TRBJ1-6
CASSRQGSPLHF
>TRBV9|TRBJ1-4
CASSVTGSEKLFF
>TRBV7-6|TRBJ1-4
CASSRTGTNEKLFF
>TRBV11-2|TRBJ1-1
CASSLRNTEAFF
>TRBV3-1/TRBV3-2|TRBJ2-5
CASSQAQRTSGGLTAQYF
>TRBV11-2|TRBJ1-5
CASSLALNNQPQHF
>TRBV4-1|TRBJ1-6
CASSQERVVYSPLHF
>TRBV6-6|TRBJ1-4
CASREGGGEKLFF
>TRBV27|TRBJ1-5
CASSFLRDQPQHF
>TRBV6-5|TRBJ2-3
CASVSGNTDTQYF
>TRBV27|TRBJ2-2
CASSSPGGRFTTGELFF
>TRBV9|TRBJ1-3
CASSATGAGNTIYF
>TRBV5-1|TRBJ1-2
CASSLGTGGAYGYTF
>TRBV2|TRBJ1-5
CASSPVSNQPQHF
>TRBV7-8|TRBJ2-1
CASSPGLAGGRNEQFF
>TRBV2|TRBJ1-6
CASIVGTGGTRGSPLHF
>TRBV5-4|TRBJ2-3
CASSLGSGGRVDTQYF
>TRBV27|TRBJ2-1
CASRPGLSNSREQFF
>TRBV19|TRBJ1-5
CASSTWTLSNQPQHF
>TRBV12-3/TRBV12-4|TRBJ1-1
CASSFLVEAEAFF
>TRBV15|TRBJ2-5
CATSKSGGAGTQYF
>TRBV5-1|TRBJ2-5
CASSGTTGQETQYF
>TRBV4-2|TRBJ2-2
CASSQDPLATGELFF
>TRBV9|TRBJ1-5
CASSAGTGGVQPQHF
>TRBV5-1|TRBJ2-5
CASSLGLAGAKETQYF
>TRBV19|TRBJ2-2
CASIDRGRTGELFF
>TRBV9|TRBJ1-2
CASSSDGRGRPEYGYTF
>TRBV5-4|TRBJ1-2
CASSLDGSYGYTF
>TRBV6-1|TRBJ2-7
CATRRVQSSYEQYF
>TRBV30|TRBJ1-1
CAWERQGETEAFF
>TRBV19|TRBJ2-1
CASSFGGRSYNEQFF
>TRBV10-2|TRBJ2-5
CATGQLLRGETQYF
>TRBV19|TRBJ1-2
CASNPGVSGYGYTF
>TRBV6-5|TRBJ1-3
CASRATGFGGNTIYF
>TRBV9|TRBJ1-6
CASSVGGDSSSPLHF